One sample yielded the 6 T cell receptor beta chains listed below, sequenced in a study of T cell changes during pregnancy in multiple sclerosis. TCRdb's copy holds only in-frame clones and misses some; the assay was immunoSEQ multiplex PCR. The sample consists of approximately 47,000 clones, around nine tenths of them appearing once. The sample here was peripheral blood, taken in the first trimester of pregnancy. All receptors come from a female donor with multiple sclerosis, enrolled in a pregnancy study.

As regards this clone: The junction does not match germline at one end; this may be a read error. The chain joins TRBV7-7 to TRBJ2-2; D is possibly TRBD1 (6 bases). Germline CDR1 reads SSHAT; CDR2 reads FNYEAQ (reference sequence). The CDR3 is 14 residues long. In nucleotides, the CDR3 is TGTGCTAGCAGCTCGGACAGTAACACCGGGGAGCTGTTTTTT. It codes for CASSSDSNTGELFF. The full variable domain, completed using reference TRBV7-7 and TRBJ2-2, is GAGVSQSPRYKVTKRGQDVTLRCDPISSHATLYWYQQALGQGPEFLTYFNYEAQPDKSGLPSDRFSAERPEGSISTLTIQRTEQRDSAMYRCASSSDSNTGELFFGEGSRLTVL.

Written as DNA, the CDR3 is TGTGCCAGCAGTCCAGACATCTCCTATGGCTACACCTTC. It yields the protein CASSPDISYGYTF. This chain links TRBV6-5 with TRBJ1-2; D ambiguous. The ends were cut back, 5 bases at V and 4 bases at J, with 11 bases in the middle. This CDR3 is 13 amino acids long. CDR1 MNHEY and CDR2 SVGAGI come from the germline V gene.

The genes are TRBV7-2 and TRBJ2-7, with 8 bases that match TRBD1. CDR1 and CDR2 from the germline V gene are SGHTA and FQGNSA. Unmatched junction bases numbered 8, after V lost 4 bases and J lost 9 bases. The CDR3 runs to 13 residues. Here the CDR3 reads CASSSLGQGWQYF. The CDR3 DNA is TGTGCCAGCAGCTCCCTCGGACAGGGTTGGCAGTACTTC. The full variable domain, rest sourced from reference TRBV7-2 and TRBJ2-7, is GAGVSQSPSNKVTEKGKDVELRCDPISGHTALYWYRQSLGQGLEFLIYFQGNSAPDKSGLPSDRFSAERTGGSVSTLTIQRTQQEDSAVYLCASSSLGQGWQYFGPGTRLTVT.

The chain recombines TRBV19 with TRBJ1-1; no clear D gene. Trimming stripped 10 bases from V and 10 bases from J, with 16 bases between. This CDR3 is 11 amino acids long. Germline assignment: CDR1 LNHDA and CDR2 SQIVND (reference sequence). DNA of the CDR3: TGTGCCACCGAAGCCCAGAGACTAGCTTTCTTT. It is translated as CATEAQRLAFF.

The chain links TRBV5-5 to TRBJ2-1, with 11 bases lining up with TRBD2. The J segment lost 9 bases and the V segment lost 1 base, leaving 9 bases of the junction unmatched. The CDR3 extends over 16 amino acids. Germline assignment: CDR1 SGHKS and CDR2 YYEKEE (reference sequence). The CDR3 sequence: CASSLFGSGGVGEQFF. The CDR3 region has the DNA TGTGCCAGCAGCTTGTTTGGTAGCGGGGGGGTGGGTGAGCAGTTCTTC.

The V call is TRBV27, the J call TRBJ1-6; TRBD1 aligns across 8 bases. J gave up 7 bases and V 6 bases, and 8 bases lay outside the gene matches. This CDR3 contains 15 residues. Germline V CDR1 and CDR2: MNHEY, SMNVEV (reference sequence). For the CDR3, the DNA is TGTGCCAGCAGCCAGAACAGGGGGACCAATTCACCCCTCCACTTT. It is translated as CASSQNRGTNSPLHF.